The T cell receptor (beta chain) described here comes from a study of response to subunit inactivated influenza vaccine. In TCRdb, the RT-PCR reads were re-called with MiXCR into one record per CDR3 protein. Among around 790,000 distinct CDR3 sequences, less than 25% were seen once, and the ten largest hold 10%. Study-wide results and caveats: The authors offered the suggestion that each seasonal influenza vaccination recruits few new T cells.

For this clonotype: The antigen remains unidentified.

The CDR3 runs 14 residues. With 0 bases removed from V and 5 bases from J, the gap between germline ends came to 10 bases. Germline V gene data show CDR1 as ENHRY and CDR2 as SYGVKD. The starting material was PBMCs from blood, obtained 4 to 6 days after vaccination. The chain combines TRBV10-3 with TRBJ1-2; D is uncertain. The sequence derives from a man aged 45-65 years who received an inactivated influenza vaccine. CDR3 loop: CAISESTSQYGYTF. CDR3 bases: TGTGCCATCAGTGAGTCGACATCCCAATATGGCTACACCTTC.